Described below is a single T cell receptor beta chain sequence and its context. What it binds is unknown. This record comes from a study of OX40 agonist ivuxolimab in advanced cancers. Study in general: Ivuxolimab was administered intravenously to patients at 0.01 to 10 mg/kg every 2 weeks.

Whole-study findings and limits: Specificity for antigen went undetermined in the expanded peripheral T cells. Within 6 weeks, CD4+ and CD8+ blood T cells expanded clonally at 0.1 to 3.0 mg/kg.

Clones were sequenced by immunoSEQ multiplex PCR, and TCRdb holds only the in-frame ones, with some missing. The repertoire has under 45,000 clones, around four fifths of them found once; the top ten carry 2.6%. Sequencing used CD4+ or CD8+ T cells sorted from blood, obtained in a trial of the OX40 agonist ivuxolimab. This TCR was sampled from an adult with an advanced solid tumor such as melanoma, head and neck, liver or kidney cancer.

The CDR3 nucleotides read TGCAGCGTTGAAACTAGTTCAAGCACAGATACGCAGTATTTT. Translation gives CSVETSSSTDTQYF. The chain has TRBV29-1 and TRBJ2-3, with D tentatively TRBD2 (5 bases). Germline loops: CDR1 SQVTM, CDR2 ANQGSEA. This CDR3 has 14 amino acids. With 2 bases removed from V and 0 bases from J, the gap between germline ends came to 9 bases.